The 19 T cell receptor beta chains below all came from one sample that was sequenced in a study of T cells after posttransplantation cyclophosphamide. Repertoires were generated with immunoSEQ multiplex PCR, while TCRdb's copy carries only in-frame clones and drops some. The data show around 5,000 clones, with 1.8% seen just once and around 28% held by the top ten. Cyclophosphamide on days +3 and +4 followed busulfan-fludarabine conditioning and a marrow graft. Sequencing was performed on PBMCs, taken just over 240 days after a stem cell transplant with posttransplant cyclophosphamide. These receptors all stem from a male patient in his thirties who received an allogeneic stem cell transplant from a related donor, was CMV-positive, and had no GVHD. These T cells may partly come from the graft donor.

The rearrangement uses TRBV18 and TRBJ1-2; D unclear. The CDR3 has 12 residues. Trimming shortened V by 3 bases and J by 7 bases, and 9 bases separated the two germline ends. Germline values: CDR1 KGHSH, CDR2 LQKENI. The CDR3 nucleotides are TGTGCCAGCTCACCTCAGTCGTTTGGCTACACCTTC. It yields the protein CASSPQSFGYTF.

This clone was seen a handful of times. J is TRBJ2-7 and V is TRBV7-9, with D possibly TRBD1 on 6 matching bases. Germline CDR1 reads SEHNR; CDR2 reads FQNEAQ (reference sequence). The ends were cut back, 5 bases at V and 0 bases at J, with 17 bases in the middle. The length of the CDR3 is 16 residues. CDR3 DNA sequence: TGTGCCAGCAGCCATGCAGGAGACAGGAGCTCCTACGAGCAGTACTTC. Residues: CASSHAGDRSSYEQYF.

This clone was recorded a few times. This chain links TRBV7-2 with TRBJ1-2; the D is unclear. V was shortened by 5 bases and J by 2 bases, with 9 bases between the two germline ends. This CDR3 has 13 amino acids. Looked up from germline, CDR1 is SGHTA and CDR2 is FQGNSA. CDR3 residues: CASSPQVNYGYTF. The CDR3 coding sequence is TGTGCCAGCAGCCCACAAGTAAACTATGGCTACACCTTC.

This clone was seen a handful of times. This chain links TRBV10-3 with TRBJ2-7; D unresolved. Germline V lookup: CDR1 ENHRY, CDR2 SYGVKD. The CDR3 runs 11 residues. V lost 3 bases and J 3 bases, leaving 3 bases between the germline ends. The CDR3 nucleotides are TGTGCCATCAGTGACATCTACGAGCAGTACTTC. Its protein is CAISDIYEQYF.

The CDR3 DNA follows: TGCGCCAGCAGTGAAAGAGGGTGGGAGAACACTGAAGCTTTCTTT. This translates into CASSERGWENTEAFF. The V and J genes are TRBV10-1 and TRBJ1-1; D not resolved. This CDR3 has 15 residues. V dropped 3 bases and J dropped 1 base, with 12 bases sitting between them. The V gene's germline CDR1 is WNHNN and CDR2 SYGVQD (reference sequence).

The sample holds a few counts of this clone. The V call is TRBV7-9, the J call TRBJ2-3; TRBD2 agrees at 8 bases. Germline V CDR1 and CDR2: SEHNR, FQNEAQ (reference sequence). With 5 bases clipped from V and 2 bases from J, the junction kept 18 bases outside the gene matches. The CDR3 is 19 amino acids. The CDR3 protein is CASSQSQFLLAGPTDTQYF. The CDR3 DNA sequence: TGTGCCAGCAGCCAATCCCAGTTTCTCTTAGCGGGACCCACAGATACGCAGTATTTT.

In its sample, this clone was seen a few times. The chain links TRBV18 to TRBJ2-5; 8 bases agree with TRBD2. The junction had 6 bases not matched to a gene; V was cut back by 2 bases and J by 1 base. The CDR3 loop spans 16 amino acids. Germline V CDR1 and CDR2: KGHSH, LQKENI. CDR3 bases: TGTGCCAGCTCACCAGGAGCGGCGGGAGGCCAAGAGACCCAGTACTTC. Protein: CASSPGAAGGQETQYF.

This clone was counted a few times. In DNA form, the CDR3 reads TGTGCCAGCAGTGAGGGCAAATCCTACGAGCAGTACTTC. This sequence encodes CASSEGKSYEQYF. J is TRBJ2-7 and V is TRBV6-4; D not resolved. The CDR3 runs to 13 residues. CDR1 and CDR2 from the germline V gene are MRHNA and SNTAGT. Trimming cost V 3 bases and J 1 base, with 7 bases left between them.

There are a few counts of this clone. The chain couples TRBV2 to TRBJ2-1; maybe TRBD2 (5 bases). CDR3 length equals 12 residues. Germline V gene data show CDR1 as SNHLY and CDR2 as FYNNEI. V was pared by 11 bases and J by 7 bases, with 15 bases between. CDR3 DNA: TGTGCCTTCGGCGGGCAGTTGAATGAGCAGTTCTTC. It is translated as CAFGGQLNEQFF.

This clone showed up just a few times. The J gene is TRBJ1-2, the V gene TRBV30; the D gene is possibly TRBD1 (5 bases). The CDR3 has 14 amino acids. CDR1 GTSNPN and CDR2 SVGIG come from the germline V gene (reference sequence). V shed 5 bases and J shed 4 bases, with 17 bases lying between them. The CDR3 DNA sequence: TGTGCCTGGTACCCACAGGTGGCAAGCTATGGCTACACCTTC. Its protein product is CAWYPQVASYGYTF. The full variable domain, with the rest looked up from reference TRBV30 and TRBJ1-2, is SQTIHQWPATLVQPVGSPLSLECTVEGTSNPNLYWYRQAAGRGLQLLFYSVGIGQISSEVPQNLSASRPQDRQFILSSKKLLLSDSGFYLCAWYPQVASYGYTFGSGTRLTVV.

The chain is built from TRBV5-4 and TRBJ2-3; D ambiguous. CDR3 length equals 12 residues. Trimming pared 4 bases from V and 5 bases from J, leaving 8 bases between. The V gene's germline CDR1 is SGHNT and CDR2 YYREEE (reference sequence). The CDR3 nucleotides are TGTGCCAGCAGCCGCCTCGGAGATACGCAGTATTTT. Amino acids: CASSRLGDTQYF.

This clone has just a few counts. The chain links TRBV19 to TRBJ1-2; 10 nucleotides line up with TRBD1. Germline CDR1 is LNHDA and CDR2 is SQIVND (reference sequence). J lost 5 bases, V lost 4 bases, and 7 bases had no gene match. The CDR3 has 15 residues. In nucleotides, the CDR3 is TGTGCCAGTAGTAAGAGGGGGACAGGGGCATATGGCTACACCTTC. Translated, it gives CASSKRGTGAYGYTF.

This clone was recorded a few times. V usage is TRBV19 and J usage is TRBJ2-5; 11 bases line up with TRBD1. Looked up from germline, CDR1 is LNHDA and CDR2 is SQIVND (reference sequence). V trimming: 4 bases; J trimming: 6 bases; junction bases outside the gene matches: 16. This CDR3 is built from 18 residues. DNA of the CDR3: TGTGCCAGTAGTAATTCAATCATGGACAGGGGGCTGATTAAGACCCAGTACTTC. Its protein product is CASSNSIMDRGLIKTQYF.

The CDR3 is CASSEASTTYEQYF. CDR3 in DNA: TGTGCCAGCAGTGAAGCGAGTACCACCTACGAGCAGTACTTC. The chain is built from TRBV6-1 and TRBJ2-7; no firm D call. Germline V gene sequence: CDR1 MNHNS, CDR2 SASEGT. Trimming shortened V by 0 bases and J by 2 bases, and 8 bases separated the two germline ends. This CDR3 has 14 residues.

V and J are TRBV6-6 and TRBJ1-6; D remains unclear. Germline V lookup: CDR1 MNHNY, CDR2 SVGAGI (reference sequence). Trimming removed 8 bases at V and 2 bases at J, with 10 bases between. CDR3 length equals 14 residues. CDR3 residues: CASLRGPYNSPLHF. CDR3 in DNA: TGTGCCAGCCTCCGAGGGCCCTATAATTCACCCCTCCACTTT.

This clone was counted only a few times. The chain carries TRBV7-9 and TRBJ1-4; 7 bases agree with TRBD1. The CDR3 contains 14 residues. V dropped 2 bases and J dropped 8; count of bases not matched to a gene: 5. The germline CDR1 and CDR2 sequences are SEHNR and FQNEAQ (reference sequence). The CDR3: CASSLQGGTEKLFF. The CDR3 DNA sequence: TGTGCCAGCAGCTTACAGGGGGGAACCGAAAAACTGTTTTTT.

This clone was detected a few times. The chain recombines TRBV19 with TRBJ2-2, with 8 bases lining up with TRBD1. Germline lookup yields CDR1 LNHDA and CDR2 SQIVND (reference sequence). The CDR3 consists of 15 residues. V was pared by 6 bases and J by 6 bases, with 9 bases of the junction left unmatched. The DNA for the CDR3 is TGTGCCAGTAGCACTTATCCGGGACAGGCCGGGGAGCTGTTTTTT. Translation gives CASSTYPGQAGELFF.

This clone was seen more than once but under ten times. The chain carries TRBV6-1 and TRBJ2-7; 8 bases are a match to TRBD2. Germline V gene lookup returns CDR1 MNHNS and CDR2 SASEGT. Germline trimming cut 2 bases from V and 2 bases from J; bases unmatched to any gene: 5. This CDR3 contains 15 residues. Here the CDR3 reads CASSEYLLAAYEQYF. DNA of the CDR3: TGTGCCAGCAGTGAATATTTACTAGCGGCCTACGAGCAGTACTTC.

The chain uses TRBV2 and TRBJ2-3, with 11 bases aligning to TRBD2. The CDR3 spans 15 residues. V was pared by 4 bases and J by 5 bases, with 5 bases of the junction left unmatched. CDR1 and CDR2 (germline): SNHLY, FYNNEI. The CDR3 loop is CASSGGSGGVDTQYF. The CDR3 coding sequence is TGTGCCAGCAGTGGGGGTAGCGGGGGGGTAGATACGCAGTATTTT.